This T cell receptor (beta chain) was sequenced in a study of OX40 agonist ivuxolimab in advanced cancers. Overall study context: Mean age approximately 55 years, range about 23 to 79; approximately 83% male.

This clone showed up just once. Clones were read by immunoSEQ multiplex PCR, and TCRdb kept only the in-frame ones, dropping some. The table includes just under 60,000 clones, about 89% detected once. The CDR3 covers 13 residues. Trimming shortened V by 6 bases and J by 0 bases, and 9 bases separated the two germline ends. CDR1 and CDR2 (germline): MNHEY, SVGAGI. Blood samples were obtained at baseline, cycle 4 day 1, and cycle 7 day 1. The receptor comes from an adult with an advanced solid tumor such as melanoma, head and neck, liver or kidney cancer. The sample consisted of CD4+ or CD8+ T cells sorted from blood, taken in a trial of the OX40 agonist ivuxolimab. The chain combines TRBV6-5 with TRBJ2-7, with D possibly TRBD1 on 6 matching bases. The CDR3 spells CASRGDNSYEQYF. CDR3 nucleotides: TGTGCCAGCAGGGGGGACAACTCCTACGAGCAGTACTTC.